This entry describes one T cell receptor beta chain. This clonotype has at least ten counts. It has no known antigen specificity. Per-nucleotide qualities are absent, and no much larger clonotype sits a single base away. The junction carries 16 bases between V and J, which are trimmed by 6 bases and 4 bases respectively. Based on the germline V gene, the CDR1 and CDR2 sequences are SNHLY and FYNNEI. The CDR3 runs 14 amino acids, cysteine and phenylalanine included. This entry keeps only the CDR3 DNA: 42 bases, framed from base 1. In the ophthalmopathy patients, disease was moderately to severely active, with a Clinical Activity Score of 3 or more, a NOSPECS grade of 4 or more, and a duration of less than 3 months. Patients with uncontrolled infections, other autoimmune diseases, pregnancy or lactation were excluded. Diagnoses relied on clinical symptoms, serum thyroxine and TRAb, thyroid ultrasound and orbital computed tomography. Ficoll-Paque density gradient centrifugation was used to isolate PBMCs from about 10 ml of fresh peripheral blood. Total RNA was extracted with Trizol reagent, and quality was checked on an Agilent 2100 Bioanalyzer.

The data are from a study of T cells in Graves' hyperthyroidism and ophthalmopathy (dated by TCRdb to between 2019 and 2020). Some background on the complete study: Peripheral blood samples were taken at the time of initial diagnosis, prior to any treatment. TCR Vbeta CDR3 sequencing of 130 to 150 peripheral blood samples (roughly 43 ophthalmopathy, around 80 hyperthyroidism and some 17 progressor patients) is reported in the paper. The 100 or so discovery patients were divided at random into training and test sets in a 7:3 ratio. Following sampling, methimazole starting at 30 mg daily was given to hyperthyroidism patients, and high-dose intravenous methylprednisolone was given to ophthalmopathy patients. Prospective prediction of ophthalmopathy was tested in an independent validation cohort of fewer than 20 hyperthyroidism patients and 15 to 17 patients who later progressed to ophthalmopathy. TCR V-J signatures able to tell the groups apart were searched for in a discovery cohort of 100 patients, of whom over 40 had Graves' ophthalmopathy and under 65 had stable Graves' hyperthyroidism. The study also compared thyroid tissue and blood T-cell repertoires from over 5 Graves' hyperthyroidism patients. Study-wide conclusions, independent of this receptor: A model built on a 13 V-J signature distinguished ophthalmopathy from stable hyperthyroidism, reaching 85% to 90% sensitivity and around 81% specificity in cross-validation and 80%/75% in testing. Sample size was not statistically predetermined, and blinding of investigators to group allocation was not performed. In validation, progression to ophthalmopathy was predicted by the model with around 70% sensitivity and approximately 78% specificity, a median of about 6.4 months before onset. Most expanded thyroid clonotypes (frequency above 0.001) were also detected in blood, a finding suggesting that blood repertoires may reflect thyroid immune responses.

The TCR beta CDR3 regions were amplified from the RNA transcripts. For the first round of RT-PCR on the TCR CDR3, the HTBI primer set was used together with the Qiagen OneStep RT-PCR kit. Libraries were constructed in a second round of multiplex PCR, after which size selection and purification were carried out. Sequencing of the libraries was done on an Illumina HiSeq2000 using paired-end 100 bp reads. Regarding the original processing steps: Raw data were processed with SOAPnuke, discarding reads with adapters, uncalled bases, mean Phred below 15, or no exact constant-primer or identifier match. High-quality paired reads were merged with COPE v1.2.5, and unique nucleotide sequences were defined as clonotypes. Clonotypes were aligned to IMGT TRBV, TRBD and TRBJ reference segments using MiTCR v1.1. Only V-J combinations with frequency above 0.0001, covering about 99% of repertoires, were analysed. The TCS score was defined as the ratio of F50 (clonal expansion) to E x V (chaos), calculated using BLOSUM62-based TCRdist between CDR3 peptides within each V-J. Welch's t-statistics and random forest reduced several hundred V-J features to 10 to 15, which were used in a naive Bayes classifier (R e1071). The public reads were reprocessed in TCRdb via fastp at Q25 and MiXCR, keeping in-frame beta chains. Each entry merges the rows of one CDR3 protein and shows their most common DNA and genes. TCRdb's processing, not the authors', yielded these V and J calls. The sample contains 360,000 or so distinct CDR3 sequences, 18% of them found a single time. The ten largest clones add up to 15% of the sample.

Here the chain combines TRBV2 and TRBJ2-7; confidence is insufficient to name the D gene. The clonotype was recovered from a woman aged 40-49 years with Graves' ophthalmopathy. Sequenced sample: blood. The bases are TGTGCCAGCAGAGAGAGGATCAGACGATACGAGCAGTACTTC. It codes for CASRERIRRYEQYF.